This record concerns one T cell receptor beta chain sequence. This sample was taken from a study of blood T cell repertoires in COVID-19. Whole-study context: Some COVID-19 samples were acute and others convalescent; all came from the United States, Italy and Spain.

Repertoires were generated with immunoSEQ multiplex PCR, while TCRdb's copy carries only in-frame clones and drops some. The data hold about 250,000 clones, with roughly 85% observed a single time. Germline CDR1 is LNHDA and CDR2 is SQIVND (reference sequence). Trimming cost V 2 bases and J 0 bases; bases outside gene matches: 0. CDR3 length: 15 residues. Source material: peripheral blood. The chain combines TRBV19 with TRBJ2-1, with 8 bases that match TRBD2. The clonotype was recovered from a man aged 18 to 30 with active or convalescent COVID-19. CDR3 nucleotide sequence: TGTGCCAGTAGTATAAGCGGGAGCTCCTACAATGAGCAGTTCTTC. As protein: CASSISGSSYNEQFF.